The sequence of this T cell receptor (beta chain) was determined in a study of T-cell reconstitution after alpha-beta-depleted transplantation in children. Study conclusions and caveats: A year had passed since transplant, and T-cell counts and diversity by then came mostly from newly produced T cells. After transplant, at about two months, alpha-beta T cells were reportedly derived from several hundred expanded graft clones. Elevated TCRbeta diversity at day 60 was traced, in some patients, to surviving recipient T cells and thymic progenitors.

The CDR3 is 12 residues long. Germline loops: CDR1 SGHRS, CDR2 YFSETQ. Trimming cost V 4 bases and J 4 bases, with 9 bases left between them. Unique molecular identifiers were incorporated into the prepared TCRbeta library. One entry per CDR3 protein results from TCRdb running MiXCR on the PCR reads. The table shows about 110,000 distinct CDR3 sequences, with around 10% occurring only once. This clonotype was seen a few times. Its antigen is as yet unknown. The specimen comprised PBMCs, sampled before TCRalphabeta/CD19-depleted stem cell transplant. The TCR comes from a boy between 2 and 10 years old with acute lymphoblastic leukemia, due to receive a stem cell transplant. V usage is TRBV5-1 and J usage is TRBJ2-7; no clear D. Written as DNA, the CDR3 is TGCGCCAGCAGCCGCGTAGGTTACGAGCAGTACTTC. It codes for CASSRVGYEQYF.